The sequence of this T cell receptor (beta chain) was determined in a study of T cell repertoires in cytomegalovirus infection (dated by TCRdb to between 2017 and 2020). Study-level background: Alongside well-studied HLA-B-restricted epitopes, the peptide stimulations were aimed at recently identified HLA-C-restricted CMV epitopes, whose presentation resists viral immunomodulation. Donor HLA type was relevant to the analysis, as public TCR beta signatures indicated carriage of CMV infection together with the matching HLA type. Findings and caveats that apply to the study as a whole: In the ex vivo response, HLA-C-restricted CMV-specific TCR beta clonotypes were dominant, and in two of eight donors the single most frequent clonotype came from this HLA-C-restricted group. In both this cohort and an independent approximately 350-donor cohort, the cumulative frequency of public TCR beta family members distinguished carriers of CMV infection plus the relevant HLA type.

Taken with the paper, the label for treatment or condition translates to: in vitro stimulation with specific CMV peptide epitopes to enrich CMV-specific T cells. The junction shows trimming of 1 base on V and 3 bases on J, and the gene matches do not reach 11 bases of it. The CDR3 measures 19 amino acids from cysteine to phenylalanine. Of all the DNA, just the CDR3 is kept, 57 bases in frame from base 1. CDR1 and CDR2, per the germline V gene, are MDHEN and SYDVKM. TCRdb records Illumina HiSeq 1500 as the sequencer. TCRdb reran the public reads through fastp at Q25 and MiXCR, keeping productive beta chains. CDR3 protein duplicates are merged, each entry listing the most common genes and DNA. Counted in this sample were about 900,000 distinct CDR3 sequences; 30% to 40% of them appeared once. Of the sample, 10% to 15% is held by the ten largest clones. This clonotype showed up just a few times. The antigen this receptor binds is unknown. No much larger clonotype is one base removed from it; base qualities were not supplied.

The sample here was cultured CD8+ T cells from PBMCs, taken from culture after CMV antigen stimulation. This clonotype was sampled from a human donor in good health (CMV status not recorded). Some clones in this sample may be carry-over from other donors' samples. Rearrangement joined TRBV28 to TRBJ2-3, with TRBD2 identical over 12 junction bases. CDR3 reads: CASSLSLAGGPGETDTQYF. Here is the DNA: TGTGCCAGCAGTTTATCCCTAGCGGGGGGGCCGGGTGAGACAGATACGCAGTATTTT.